Sequencing of this T cell receptor (beta chain) was carried out in a study of a mutant IDH1 vaccine in newly diagnosed glioma. Turning to the study itself: Following radiotherapy alone, or alongside temozolomide cycles, vaccination was started after an interval of 4-6 weeks. Weeks 35 and 47 hosted visits V12 and V13, respectively.

Described time point: week 35, safety follow-up. Each dose delivered 300 ug of mutant IDH1 20-mer peptide subcutaneously with imiquimod. TCRdb's table, derived via immunoSEQ multiplex PCR, lists solely in-frame clones and lacks some. The sample holds 35,000 to 50,000 clones, approximately 92% seen once. The ends were cut back, 7 bases at V and 9 bases at J, with 1 base in the middle. Germline CDR1 SGHDN, CDR2 FVKESK. The CDR3 extends over 8 amino acids. Note on this clone: Its specificity is not known.

Study observations and caveats: Pseudoprogression appeared unlinked to shifts in leading peripheral T cell clonotypes. Among patients, around 93% showed immune responses induced by the vaccine.

The source material was PBMCs, sampled from a glioma patient whose treatment included an IDH1 peptide vaccine. The receptor was isolated from a man aged 50-59 years with glioma. The genes are TRBV14 and TRBJ2-1, with D unresolved. CDR3 sequence reads: CASTEQFF. CDR3 sequence (DNA): TGTGCCAGCACTGAGCAGTTCTTC.